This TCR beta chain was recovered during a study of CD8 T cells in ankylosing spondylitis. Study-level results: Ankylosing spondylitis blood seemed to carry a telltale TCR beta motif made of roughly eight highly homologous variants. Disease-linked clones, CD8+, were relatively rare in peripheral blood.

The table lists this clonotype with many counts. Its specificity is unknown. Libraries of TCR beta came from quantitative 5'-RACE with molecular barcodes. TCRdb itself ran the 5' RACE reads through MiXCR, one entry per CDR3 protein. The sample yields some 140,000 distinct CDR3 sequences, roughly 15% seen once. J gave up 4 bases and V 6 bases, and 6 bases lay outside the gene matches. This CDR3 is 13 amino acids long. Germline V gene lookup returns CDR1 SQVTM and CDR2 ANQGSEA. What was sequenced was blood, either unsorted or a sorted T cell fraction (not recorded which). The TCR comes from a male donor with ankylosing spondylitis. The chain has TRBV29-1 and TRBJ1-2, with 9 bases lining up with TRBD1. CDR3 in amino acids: CSVGTGGAYGYTF. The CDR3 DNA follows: TGCAGCGTAGGCACAGGGGGCGCCTATGGCTACACCTTC.